Sequencing of this T cell receptor (beta chain) was carried out in a study of T cells in Graves' hyperthyroidism and ophthalmopathy. Trimming removed 3 bases from V and 5 bases from J; junction bases left unmatched: 10. CDR1 and CDR2 from the germline V gene are SGHAT and FQNNGV. The CDR3 contains 17 residues. The source material, RNA transcripts, was used to amplify TCR beta CDR3 regions. In the first-round RT-PCR of the TCR CDR3, the HTBI primer set was used. TCRdb recomputed calls from the multiplex PCR reads with MiXCR, one row per CDR3 protein. This sample carries about 700,000 distinct CDR3 sequences, less than 15% of them seen once, and the ten largest clones take roughly 10%.

This TCR was recovered from a woman younger than 35 with Graves' hyperthyroidism. Sequenced sample: blood. J is TRBJ2-5 and V is TRBV11-2; 12 nucleotides align to TRBD2. CDR3 residues: CASSFWSSGRAGETQYF. DNA for the CDR3: TGTGCCAGCAGCTTTTGGTCTAGCGGGAGGGCCGGGGAGACCCAGTACTTC.